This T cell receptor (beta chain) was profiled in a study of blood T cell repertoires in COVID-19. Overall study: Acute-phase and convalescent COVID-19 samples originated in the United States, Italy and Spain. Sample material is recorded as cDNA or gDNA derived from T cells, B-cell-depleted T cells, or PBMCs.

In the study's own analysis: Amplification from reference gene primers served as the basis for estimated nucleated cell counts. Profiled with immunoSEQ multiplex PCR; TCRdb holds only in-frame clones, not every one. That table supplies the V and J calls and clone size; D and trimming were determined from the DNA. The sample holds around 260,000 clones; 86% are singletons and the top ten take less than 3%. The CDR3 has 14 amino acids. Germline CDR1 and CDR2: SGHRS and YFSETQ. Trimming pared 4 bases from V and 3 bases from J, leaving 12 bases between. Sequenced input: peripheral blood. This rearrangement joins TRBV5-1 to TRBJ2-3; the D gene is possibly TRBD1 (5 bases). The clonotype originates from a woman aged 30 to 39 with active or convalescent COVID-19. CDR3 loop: CASSPQGYTDTQYF. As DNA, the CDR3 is TGCGCCAGCAGCCCCCAGGGTTATACAGATACGCAGTATTTT.